The source of this T cell receptor beta chain is a study of blood T cell repertoires in COVID-19. Trimming pared 0 bases from V and 4 bases from J, leaving 7 bases between. In germline, CDR1 is SGDLS, CDR2 YYNGEE. This CDR3 is 14 amino acids long. Libraries were prepared by immunoSEQ multiplex PCR; TCRdb keeps only in-frame clonotypes and omits some of them. The table includes 200,000 to 250,000 clones, approximately 87% detected once. Sequenced input: peripheral blood. This receptor was identified in a man aged 60 to 69 with acute or convalescent COVID-19. V usage is TRBV9 and J usage is TRBJ1-4; no clear D gene. The CDR3 nucleotides read TGTGCCAGCAGCGTAGACGGGATTAATGAAAAACTGTTTTTT. Protein product: CASSVDGINEKLFF.